This TCR beta chain was recorded in a study of blood T cell repertoires in COVID-19. Clones were sequenced by immunoSEQ multiplex PCR, and TCRdb holds only the in-frame ones, with some missing. This sample has 250,000 to 300,000 clones, with under 90% found just once. V lost 9 bases to trimming and J lost 5 bases; unmatched junction nucleotides: 5. CDR3 length: 13 residues. Germline CDR1 is WSHSY and CDR2 is SAAADI. This chain joins TRBV10-2 and TRBJ2-7; 12 nucleotides line up with TRBD1. Sequenced: PBMCs or T cells enriched from blood (not recorded which). The TCR sequence derives from a man younger than 35 who had recovered from COVID-19. Written as DNA, the CDR3 is TGCGCCAGTAAGGGACAGGGGGCGGACGAGCAGTACTTC. Amino acids: CASKGQGADEQYF.